Shown below are 17 T cell receptor beta chains from a single sample sequenced in a study of CD8+ T cells in alopecia areata. The treatment here: oral pan-JAK inhibitor, 5-10 mg twice daily. Sequencing used cDNA as its template, made by extracting RNA and reverse transcribing it. The method was immunoSEQ multiplex PCR; TCRdb's version includes in-frame clones alone and lacks a portion of them. Altogether about 150,000 clones are present, 45% to 60% being singletons, with the ten largest covering 15% to 20%. The sample here was CD8+ T cells sorted from blood, taken at week 4, from a patient treated with tofacitinib. These TCRs come from a human donor with alopecia areata.

The rearrangement uses TRBV29-1 and TRBJ2-1; the D gene is possibly TRBD1 (6 bases). Trimming cost V 3 bases and J 10 bases, with 25 bases left between them. The germline V gene has CDR1 SQVTM and CDR2 ANQGSEA. The CDR3 is 16 amino acids. The chain's CDR3 is CSVEDRTLTLHREQFF. The CDR3 DNA reads TGCAGCGTTGAGGACAGAACTTTGACACTCCATCGGGAGCAGTTCTTC.

This chain uses TRBV6-1 with TRBJ2-2; the match to TRBD1 covers 9 bases. V was clipped by 4 bases and J by 7 bases; unmatched bases: 10. This CDR3 is 16 amino acids long. Germline loops: CDR1 MNHNS, CDR2 SASEGT. The CDR3, as DNA: TGTGCCAGCAGTGCATACAGGGGGCCCGGTGGCGGGGAGCTGTTTTTT. It is translated as CASSAYRGPGGGELFF.

The chain links TRBV5-6 to TRBJ2-3, with unresolved D. Germline assignment: CDR1 SGHDT and CDR2 YYEEEE. Deletions cut 3 bases from V and 2 bases from J, with 10 bases between. The CDR3 consists of 14 residues. For the CDR3, the DNA is TGTGCCAGCAGCTCCGTCGAGTCCACAGATACGCAGTATTTT. It yields the protein CASSSVESTDTQYF. Full variable domain (missing parts from reference TRBV5-6 and TRBJ2-3): DAGVTQSPTHLIKTRGQQVTLRCSPKSGHDTVSWYQQALGQGPQFIFQYYEEEERQRGNFPDRFSGHQFPNYSSELNVNALLLGDSALYLCASSSVESTDTQYFGPGTRLTVL.

J is TRBJ2-3 and V is TRBV11-2, with 12 bases matching TRBD2. From germline, CDR1 is SGHAT and CDR2 FQNNGV. With V trimmed by 4 bases and J by 6 bases, 11 bases remained unmatched. This CDR3 region has 17 residues. CDR3 bases: TGTGCCAGCAGCTCTTACCCGACTAGCGGGGGAGCGGATACGCAGTATTTT. This codes for CASSSYPTSGGADTQYF.

The table lists this clone with a few counts. The chain links TRBV2 to TRBJ2-7; D unclear. Trimming stripped 3 bases from V and 4 bases from J, with 7 bases between. This CDR3 spans 12 amino acids. Germline loops: CDR1 SNHLY, CDR2 FYNNEI. The CDR3 region has the DNA TGTGCCAGCAGTGATGACGATTACGAGCAGTACTTC. This translates into CASSDDDYEQYF.

The genes are TRBV9 and TRBJ1-6, with D tentatively TRBD1 (6 bases). The germline V and J ends were trimmed by 0 bases and 7 bases, with 8 bases remaining between them. Germline CDR1 SGDLS, CDR2 YYNGEE. The CDR3 has 14 residues. In DNA, the CDR3 is TGTGCCAGCAGCGTAGCAGGGGAAAATTCACCCCTCCACTTT. Its translation is CASSVAGENSPLHF.

The CDR3 here is CSVEGRSYNEQFF. In nucleotides, the CDR3 is TGCAGCGTTGAAGGCCGCTCCTACAATGAGCAGTTCTTC. The chain carries TRBV29-1 and TRBJ2-1; no reliable D call. The CDR3 is 13 amino acids. Germline CDR1 reads SQVTM; CDR2 reads ANQGSEA. V lost 1 base, J lost 0 bases, and 4 bases lay in between.

A few counts support this clone. The CDR3 nucleotides read TGTGCCAGCAGTGGAGGAGGGGCGATTTCTGGAAACACCATATATTTT. It yields the protein CASSGGGAISGNTIYF. The chain is built from TRBV2 and TRBJ1-3, with a tentative D call TRBD1 (5 bases). V lost 4 bases and J 1 base, leaving 14 bases between the germline ends. Per the germline V gene, CDR1 is SNHLY and CDR2 is FYNNEI. This CDR3 spans 16 amino acids.

The chain recombines TRBV27 with TRBJ2-3; tentatively, D is TRBD2 (6 bases). Germline assignment: CDR1 MNHEY and CDR2 SMNVEV (reference sequence). The CDR3 has 16 amino acids. Trimming took 6 bases from V and 3 from J, leaving 19 bases between them. The CDR3 nucleotides read TGTGCCAGCAGCGTTCGACTAGGCTCCCCTACAGATACGCAGTATTTT. Protein product: CASSVRLGSPTDTQYF.

This clone was found once. The chain combines TRBV4-1 with TRBJ1-1; tentative D call: TRBD1 (5 bases). The CDR3 runs to 16 residues. Germline-derived CDR1 and CDR2 are MGHRA and YSYEKL. V dropped 1 base and J dropped 0 bases, with 12 bases sitting between them. The CDR3 region is CASSQAQVGLNTEAFF. In DNA, the CDR3 is TGCGCCAGCAGCCAAGCTCAGGTGGGGCTGAACACTGAAGCTTTCTTT.

This chain connects TRBV7-9 to TRBJ1-1; tentatively, D is TRBD1 (6 bases). Germline-derived CDR1 and CDR2 are SEHNR and FQNEAQ (reference sequence). Trimming cost V 1 base and J 5 bases, with 17 bases left between them. The CDR3 length is 16 residues. The CDR3 loop reads CASSLGAGASATEAFF. CDR3 sequence (DNA): TGTGCCAGCAGCTTAGGGGCAGGGGCGTCGGCGACTGAAGCTTTCTTT.

The rearrangement uses TRBV7-9 and TRBJ2-7, with 10 positions matching TRBD1. The CDR3 spans 15 residues. Germline CDR1 SEHNR, CDR2 FQNEAQ (reference sequence). The V and J ends lost 1 base and 5 bases, in that order; junction bases with no gene match: 5. CDR3 region: CASSLEGDRGHEQYF. The CDR3 DNA reads TGTGCCAGCAGCTTAGAGGGGGACAGGGGACACGAGCAGTACTTC.

The genes are TRBV13 and TRBJ2-7; 11 positions agree with TRBD2. With 7 bases clipped from V and 6 bases from J, the junction kept 5 bases outside the gene matches. From germline, CDR1 is PRHDT and CDR2 FYEKMQ (reference sequence). The CDR3 runs 13 residues. CDR3 nucleotide sequence: TGTGCCAGCACTGCTAGCGGGGGGTTCGAGCAGTACTTC. Protein: CASTASGGFEQYF.

This rearrangement joins TRBV12-5 to TRBJ1-2, with TRBD1 matching 9 bases. Germline V gene sequence: CDR1 LGHNT, CDR2 FRNRAP. With 5 bases clipped from V and 6 bases from J, the junction kept 10 bases outside the gene matches. This CDR3 contains 15 residues. CDR3 nucleotides: TGTGCTAGTGGTAACTACAGGGGGCGCAAAGATGGCTACACCTTC. Its protein is CASGNYRGRKDGYTF.

The chain has TRBV4-1 and TRBJ1-1; D unclear. The CDR3 runs 16 residues. Trimming pared 0 bases from V and 0 bases from J, leaving 11 bases between. The germline gives CDR1 MGHRA, CDR2 YSYEKL. This CDR3 reads CASSQDREDLNTEAFF. The CDR3 nucleotides are TGCGCCAGCAGCCAAGATCGGGAAGACCTGAACACTGAAGCTTTCTTT.

V and J are TRBV4-3 and TRBJ2-1; D is uncertain. CDR3 length: 16 amino acids. Germline V lookup: CDR1 LGHNA, CDR2 YSLEER. V lost 1 base and J lost 7, with 17 bases in between. The CDR3 DNA is TGCGCCAGCAGCCAAGTCAGTGAGGCCGAAGAGAATGAGCAGTTCTTC. It translates to CASSQVSEAEENEQFF.

The table lists this clone with a count of one. V is TRBV11-2 and J is TRBJ2-7; no definite D call. Germline V lookup: CDR1 SGHAT, CDR2 FQNNGV. Trimming took off 1 base at V and 7 bases at J, with 14 bases between the two ends. CDR3 size: 14 residues. The CDR3 DNA reads as TGTGCCAGCAGCTTAGTTTCTGGAGCTCGGGAGCAGTACTTC. It codes for CASSLVSGAREQYF.